This TCR beta chain was sequenced for a study of beta chain features in type 1 diabetes. This clone was seen a few times. Its antigen is still unknown. General study findings and limits: Shortening that was moderate but significant affected the TCRB CDR3s of Type 1 diabetes patients in all four CD4+ subsets.

In germline, CDR1 is SGHAT, CDR2 FQNNGV. CDR3 length: 16 residues. The trim removed 5 bases at V and 2 bases at J, leaving 9 bases unmatched. Since all of the isolated RNA was reverse transcribed, expressed TCRB transcripts were what got sequenced. TCRdb's table, derived via immunoSEQ multiplex PCR, lists solely in-frame clones and lacks some. The sample yields under 350,000 clones, about 23% seen once. The sample consisted of naive CD4+ T cells from blood. V and J are TRBV11-2 and TRBJ2-3; TRBD1 agrees at 8 bases. The source of this sequence is a young woman with type 1 diabetes. CDR3 residues: CASSIAGTGFTDTQYF. In DNA, the CDR3 is TGTGCCAGCAGCATCGCCGGGACAGGATTCACAGATACGCAGTATTTT.